This TCR beta chain was sequenced for a study of shared clonotypes between healthy human individuals (dated by TCRdb to the early 2020s). Regarding the study in general: A couple of women and a few men aged 18 to 49 years were included in the cohort. To estimate repertoire size and how much clonotype sharing occurs between individuals, the study deeply sequenced the blood TCR repertoires of several healthy adults. To increase sequencing depth and limit assay-specific biases, different laboratories used diverse techniques to prepare libraries and sequence TCR repertoires. Leukapheresis yielded between about 0.85 and 10 billion PBMCs per donor.

Comment on this clone: The clone's antigen remains unknown. Base qualities are not at hand, and no much larger clone is one base apart.

In the germline V gene, CDR1 corresponds to MNHNS and CDR2 to SASEGT. Germline trimming amounts to 3 bases on V and 7 bases on J, with 9 as the count of junction bases outside the gene matches. Inclusive of the bounding cysteine and phenylalanine, the CDR3 is 16 residues long. This entry keeps only the CDR3 DNA: 48 bases, framed from base 1. Findings and caveats that apply to the study as a whole: Sampling was limited to blood, and TCR repertoires in tissue likely differ from TCR repertoires in blood. Pairwise subsampling indicated that sequencing depth was expected to affect the degree of clonotype sharing among donors. Because the study included a small number of donors, the genetic and exposure-history diversity represented was limited.

The donors were healthy, HIV-negative adults with no recently reported acute infections or vaccinations. Only Caucasian adults living in Nashville, Tennessee, USA were represented among the donors. For unsorted samples, 80 million to 100 million PBMCs were counted, and genomic DNA was extracted using the QIAamp DNA Blood Mini kit. Blood was obtained by leukapheresis, after which PBMCs were separated by Ficoll-Histopaque density gradient centrifugation and cryopreserved in liquid nitrogen vapor phase. Using the deep immunoSEQ assay, TCR CDR3 regions were amplified from genomic DNA by multiplex PCR. For each cell subset, the extracted genomic DNA was distributed evenly across all wells of several immunoSEQ 96-well plates, and each plate served as one replicate. Each replicate PCR for unsorted PBMC received 300 to 350 ng genomic DNA, equal to 25,000 to 30,000 T cell genomes. Ten immunoSEQ deep assay plates were used to sequence the unsorted PBMC genomic DNA. The purified libraries were quantified using a Qubit 3.0 fluorometer, sized with a Bioanalyzer 2100, and then quantified again using the KAPA Library Quantification kit. A separate single-read 150-cycle Illumina NextSeq 550 flow cell was used to sequence each immunoSEQ 96-well plate. In the source study's methods: The immunoSEQ output contained only junctional sequences without quality scores, so filtering could not match that applied to full-length reads. To assign V/J genes and CDR3, sequences were annotated against IMGT germline references using PyIR, a Python wrapper for IgBLAST v1.9. Reads were removed for weak V/J assignments (E-value above 1e-6), missing CDR3, stop codons, out-of-frame junctions, or ambiguous translated residues. A V3J clonotype was defined by an identical inferred V gene, J gene, and CDR3 amino acid sequence. Percentage overlap between repertoires was computed as shared unique clonotypes divided by the size of the smaller repertoire. RTK rarefaction, the Chao1 estimator, and Recon v2.1 estimates of unobserved clonotypes were used to assess repertoire richness. This immuneACCESS table, as held by TCRdb, lists in-frame sequences with V and J called but not all clones. Of the missing ones, under half trace to an unresolved V gene in checked studies; the others have no known cause. Clone size and V and J calls were adopted from that table, with D and trimming inferred from the DNA. In all, the sample holds roughly 490,000 clones, and about 82% of those were seen once. Together, the top ten hold around 13% of the sample.

This chain joins TRBV6-1 to TRBJ2-7, and TRBD2 matches 13 of the central bases. Sequences were obtained from PBMCs. The receptor was isolated from a woman aged 40 to 50 in good health. Some clones in this sample may be carry-over from other donors' samples. The sequence in DNA is TGTGCCAGCAGTGACCTACTAGCGGGAGGGCCGGGGGAGCAGTACTTC. This encodes CASSDLLAGGPGEQYF.